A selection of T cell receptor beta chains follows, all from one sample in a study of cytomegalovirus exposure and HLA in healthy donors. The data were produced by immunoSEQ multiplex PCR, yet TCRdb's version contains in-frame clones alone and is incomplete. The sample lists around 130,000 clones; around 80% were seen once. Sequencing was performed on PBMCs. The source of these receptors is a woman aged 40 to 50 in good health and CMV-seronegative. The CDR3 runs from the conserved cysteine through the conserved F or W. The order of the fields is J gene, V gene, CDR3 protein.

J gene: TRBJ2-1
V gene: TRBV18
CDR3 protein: CASSPAYPPGQGSYNEQFF

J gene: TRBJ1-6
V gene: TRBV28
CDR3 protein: CASRFRGPPGSPLHF

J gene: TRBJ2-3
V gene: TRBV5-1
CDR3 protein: CASREAGADTQYF

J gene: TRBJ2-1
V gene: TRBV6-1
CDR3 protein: CASSELIVGQTYNEQFF

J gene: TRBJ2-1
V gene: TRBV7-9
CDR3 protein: CASNLAGALYNEQFF

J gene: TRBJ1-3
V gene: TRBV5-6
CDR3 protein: CASSLVGPGNTIYF

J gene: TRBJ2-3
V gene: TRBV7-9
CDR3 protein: CASSLWTGVKNTDTQYF

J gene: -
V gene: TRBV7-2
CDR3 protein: CASSWLDEQYF

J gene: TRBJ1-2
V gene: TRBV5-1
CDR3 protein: CASSAQGRDYGYTF

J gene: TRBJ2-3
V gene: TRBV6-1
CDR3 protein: CASSAAGGRGRTDTQYF

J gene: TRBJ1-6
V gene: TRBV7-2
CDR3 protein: CASSLDSYNSPLHF

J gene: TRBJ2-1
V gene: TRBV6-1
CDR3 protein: CASSESGGSYNEQFF

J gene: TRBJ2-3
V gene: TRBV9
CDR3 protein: CASSDRGTTDTQYF

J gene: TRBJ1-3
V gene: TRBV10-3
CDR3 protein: CAISVTGQTSGNTIYF

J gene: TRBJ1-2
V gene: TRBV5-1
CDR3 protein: CASIGANYGYTF

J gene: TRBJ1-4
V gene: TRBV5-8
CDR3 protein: CASSLLLGGGEKLFF

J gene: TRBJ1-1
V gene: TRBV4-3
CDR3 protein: CASSQETGRQGYTEAFF

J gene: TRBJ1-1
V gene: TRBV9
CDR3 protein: CASSVEGTEAFF

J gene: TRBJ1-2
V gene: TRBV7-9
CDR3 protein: CASSLAGAYGYTF

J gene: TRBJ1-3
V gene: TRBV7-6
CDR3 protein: CASSLAVGAGGRNTIYF

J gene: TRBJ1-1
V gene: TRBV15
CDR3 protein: CATSRGAGLMNTEAFF

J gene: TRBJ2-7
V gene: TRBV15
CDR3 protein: CATSRDGQGGAEQYF

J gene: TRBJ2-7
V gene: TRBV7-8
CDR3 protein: CASSIAAVVAGLLHEQYF

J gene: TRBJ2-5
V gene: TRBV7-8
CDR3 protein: CASIPLRGEETQYF

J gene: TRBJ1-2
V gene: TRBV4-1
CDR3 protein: CASSPGQWDGYPF

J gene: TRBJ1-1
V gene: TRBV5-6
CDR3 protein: CASSLARDRAAFF

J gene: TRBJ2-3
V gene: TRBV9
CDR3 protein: CASSVVLAGGPDTQYF

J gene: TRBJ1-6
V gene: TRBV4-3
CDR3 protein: CASSQDSAGEGSPLHF

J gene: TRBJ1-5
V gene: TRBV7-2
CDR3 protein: CASSPNLGNQPQHF

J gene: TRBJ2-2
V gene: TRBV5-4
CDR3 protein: CASSGAGGLYTGELFF

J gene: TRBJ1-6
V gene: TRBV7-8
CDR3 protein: CASSLNSPLHF

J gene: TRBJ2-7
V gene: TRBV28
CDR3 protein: CATTRSGDINEQYF

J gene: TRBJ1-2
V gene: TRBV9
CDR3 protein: CASSVEEGAGGYTF

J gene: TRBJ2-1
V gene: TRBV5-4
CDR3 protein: CASSGRTVPEQFF

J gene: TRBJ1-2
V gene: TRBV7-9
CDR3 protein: CASSLQRTADFYGYTF

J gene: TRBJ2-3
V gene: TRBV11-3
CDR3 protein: CASSSGSPTDTQYF

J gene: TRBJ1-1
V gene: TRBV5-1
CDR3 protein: CASSLGHGQGFVDTEAFF